This TCR beta chain was identified during a study of response to subunit inactivated influenza vaccine. Whole-study results and caveats: Only a handful of new T cells, the authors suggested, are recruited with each seasonal influenza vaccination.

The CDR3 consists of 15 residues. Per the germline V gene, CDR1 is MNHNS and CDR2 is SASEGT. V dropped 5 bases and J dropped 4; count of bases not matched to a gene: 8. This clonotype was recorded a few times. What it recognizes is unknown. TCRdb reanalysed the RT-PCR reads using MiXCR and keeps one entry per CDR3 protein. The data show 300,000 to 350,000 distinct CDR3 sequences, 20% to 25% seen once. This material consisted of PBMCs from blood, taken less than 22 months after vaccination. The receptor was derived from a man aged 50 to 75 who received an inactivated influenza vaccine. V is TRBV6-1 and J is TRBJ1-2; 9 bases map to TRBD1. The CDR3 nucleotides read TGTGCCAGCAGTAAGAGACAGGGGGAGGCCTATGGCTACACCTTC. It encodes CASSKRQGEAYGYTF.